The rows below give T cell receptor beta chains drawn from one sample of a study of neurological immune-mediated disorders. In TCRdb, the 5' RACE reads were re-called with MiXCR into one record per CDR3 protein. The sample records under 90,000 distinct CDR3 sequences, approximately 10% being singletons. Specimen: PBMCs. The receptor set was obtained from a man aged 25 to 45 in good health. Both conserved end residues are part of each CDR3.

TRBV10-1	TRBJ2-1	CASSEMASGSSYNEQFF
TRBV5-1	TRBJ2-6	CASSSGPPLNVLTF
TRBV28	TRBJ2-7	CASFSFLSSAGGQAYEQYF
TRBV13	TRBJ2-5	CASSLGDVADKGETQYF
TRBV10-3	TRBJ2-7	CAISVGQGNYEQYF
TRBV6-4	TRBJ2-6	CASSELGAGGANVLTF
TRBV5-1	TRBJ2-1	CASSLFAGAYNEQFF
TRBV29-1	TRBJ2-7	CSVEFGGHGEQYF
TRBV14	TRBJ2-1	CASSPRTSPSGEQFF
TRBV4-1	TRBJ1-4	CASSQVGREGEKLFF
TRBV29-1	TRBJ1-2	CSATQGVNYGYTF
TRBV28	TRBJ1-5	CASRPKRGYNNQPQHF
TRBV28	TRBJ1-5	CASSSGPQPQHF
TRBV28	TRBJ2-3	CASIPPTGLGTDTQYF
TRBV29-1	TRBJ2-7	CSVAGGETYEQYF
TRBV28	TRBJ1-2	CASSSEGGGVYGYTF
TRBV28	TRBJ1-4	CASSPVPRHEKLFF
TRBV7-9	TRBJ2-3	CASPARDGQYF
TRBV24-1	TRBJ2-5	CATSEPRGGWETQYF
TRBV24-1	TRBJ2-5	CATSDQGTGGETQYF
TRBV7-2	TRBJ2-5	CASSTRLAGGMGGETQYF
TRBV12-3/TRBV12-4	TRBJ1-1	CASSLGTGGSTEAFF
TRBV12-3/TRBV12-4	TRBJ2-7	CASSDGTGYHEQYF
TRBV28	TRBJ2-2	CASSLWGSGELFF
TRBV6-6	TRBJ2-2	CASRPFLRRENNAGELFF
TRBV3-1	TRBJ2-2	CASSYVGGPFTGELFF
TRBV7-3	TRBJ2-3	CASSLFEWDTQYF